The present TCR beta chain was sequenced within a study of blood T cell repertoires in COVID-19. Overall study context: Researchers got acute and convalescent COVID-19 samples from the United States, Italy and Spain. PBMCs, B-cell-depleted T cells, or T cells were the source of the cDNA or gDNA that made up the material.

Original methodology: Estimation of nucleated cell counts relied on the amplification of reference gene primers. The repertoire was sequenced with immunoSEQ multiplex PCR; TCRdb's copy has only in-frame clones and lacks some. D and trimming come from the DNA, and the V and J calls and clone size come from that table. The sample contains under 300,000 clones, roughly 90% of which appear only once. This CDR3 is built from 15 residues. CDR1 MGHRA and CDR2 YSYEKL come from the germline V gene. Trimming cost V 4 bases and J 6 bases; bases outside gene matches: 6. This chain links TRBV4-1 with TRBJ2-7; TRBD2 matches 13 bases. Sequencing was performed on peripheral blood. The sequence was collected from a middle-aged woman who had recovered from COVID-19. Here the CDR3 DNA reads TGCGCCAGCAGCCGGACTAGCGGGGGACTATCCGAGCAGTACTTC. Encoded protein: CASSRTSGGLSEQYF.